These T cell receptor beta chains were read from a single sample in a study of T cells after yellow fever vaccination. TCRdb re-called the 5' RACE reads through MiXCR, storing one row per CDR3 protein. The sample has tens of thousands of distinct CDR3 sequences; 7.3% are singletons. The input for sequencing was CD8+ T cells sorted from PBMCs, taken approximately 11 days after the first yellow fever vaccination. Source of these receptors: a man aged 18 to 30 who received the YFV17D yellow fever vaccine. Each CDR3 is given with its conserved first and last residue. Each record gives: V gene, J gene, D gene, clone size, CDR3 protein, CDR3 DNA. The D gene is left open where the match is weak. Clone size is shown for a subset of rows, as once, few, many or a class of expanded clone.

TRBV12-3/TRBV12-4,TRBJ2-1,.,many,CAGSTGISSYNEQFF,TGTGCCGGATCGACAGGAATTAGCTCCTACAATGAGCAGTTCTTC
TRBV10-3,TRBJ2-2,TRBD2,many,CASWTSGNTGELFF,TGTGCCAGTTGGACTAGCGGGAACACCGGGGAGCTGTTTTTT
TRBV4-1,TRBJ2-3,TRBD2,many,CASSQPLAGRSTDTQYF,TGCGCCAGCAGCCAACCCTTAGCGGGGAGGAGCACAGATACGCAGTATTTT
TRBV27,TRBJ1-1,.,many,CASIGWGPEAFF,TGTGCCAGCATAGGTTGGGGGCCTGAAGCTTTCTTT
TRBV20-1,TRBJ2-1,.,many,CSARDVYNEQFF,TGCAGTGCTAGAGATGTCTACAATGAGCAGTTCTTC
TRBV10-3,TRBJ2-7,TRBD1,many,CASQGALSSYEQYF,TGTGCCAGCCAGGGGGCTTTAAGCTCCTACGAGCAGTACTTC
TRBV4-3,TRBJ2-1,TRBD2,many,CASSQDSGLAGRDEQFF,TGCGCCAGCAGCCAAGACTCCGGACTAGCGGGGAGAGATGAGCAGTTCTTC
TRBV29-1,TRBJ1-1,.,many,CSVELQRIEAFF,TGCAGCGTTGAGTTGCAAAGGATAGAGGCTTTCTTT
TRBV7-2,TRBJ2-3,TRBD1,.,CASSPGTGGTDTQYF,TGTGCCAGCAGCCCCGGGACAGGGGGCACAGATACGCAGTATTTT
TRBV9,TRBJ2-3,TRBD2,many,CASSAGLAGADTQYF,TGTGCCAGCAGCGCAGGACTAGCGGGGGCAGATACGCAGTATTTT
TRBV5-1,TRBJ1-2,.,few,CASSLVVEANYGYTF,TGCGCCAGCAGCTTGGTGGTGGAGGCTAACTATGGCTACACCTTC
TRBV4-3,TRBJ2-1,.,many,CASSPKLEAEQFF,TGCGCCAGCAGCCCTAAGTTAGAGGCTGAGCAGTTCTTC
TRBV5-1,TRBJ2-1,TRBD2,few,CASSRYSGGSYNEQFF,TGCGCCAGCAGCCGTTACAGCGGGGGCTCCTACAATGAGCAGTTCTTC
TRBV15,TRBJ2-7,.,many,CATSRGQRLYEQYF,TGTGCCACCAGCAGAGGCCAGAGACTCTACGAGCAGTACTTC
TRBV7-2,TRBJ2-5,.,many,CASSLGRARDQETQYF,TGTGCCAGCAGCTTAGGGCGAGCGAGAGACCAAGAGACCCAGTACTTC
TRBV12-3/TRBV12-4,TRBJ1-1,.,.,CASSYLRGRNTEAFF,TGTGCCAGCAGTTATTTGCGAGGCCGGAACACTGAAGCTTTCTTT
TRBV2,TRBJ2-4,TRBD2,many,CASRLGLAEVKNIQYF,TGTGCCAGCAGACTTGGACTAGCGGAGGTTAAAAACATTCAGTACTTC
TRBV6-5,TRBJ2-7,.,many,CASSYFSNSYEQYF,TGTGCCAGCAGTTACTTCTCAAACTCCTACGAGCAGTACTTC
TRBV9,TRBJ2-7,.,few,CASSVLWGGEQYF,TGTGCCAGCAGCGTATTATGGGGCGGAGAGCAGTACTTC